Below, 21 T cell receptor beta chains from the same sample are listed, as sequenced in a study of cytomegalovirus exposure and HLA in healthy donors. Primers: 60 Vbeta forward and 13 Jbeta reverse. The assay was immunoSEQ multiplex PCR, and TCRdb's table has in-frame clones only and misses some. The sample has fewer than 200,000 clones, around 74% seen once. Sequenced sample: PBMCs. The receptors were gathered from a man between 18 and 35 years old in good health and CMV-seronegative.

The chain joins TRBV19 to TRBJ2-1, with TRBD1 matching 7 bases. The CDR3 extends over 14 amino acids. Germline V gene sequence: CDR1 LNHDA, CDR2 SQIVND (reference sequence). J gave up 5 bases and V 7 bases, and 8 bases lay outside the gene matches. In DNA, the CDR3 is TGTGCCAGTACCGACCGGGACAGAGACAATGAGCAGTTCTTC. This codes for CASTDRDRDNEQFF.

This clone has only a few counts. V gene TRBV7-8 combines with J gene TRBJ2-7, with 11 nucleotides matching TRBD1. The V gene's germline CDR1 is SGHVS and CDR2 FQNEAQ. V shed 4 bases, J shed 5 bases, and the junction held 4 bases outside the gene matches. The CDR3 sequence is 14 residues long. The CDR3 region is CASSYRDRGNEQYF. CDR3 coding DNA: TGTGCCAGCAGCTACCGGGACAGGGGGAACGAGCAGTACTTC.

This rearrangement joins TRBV10-1 to TRBJ2-1; maybe TRBD1 (5 bases). This CDR3 has 11 residues. Germline values: CDR1 WNHNN, CDR2 SYGVQD (reference sequence). Trimming took 3 bases from V and 13 from J, leaving 10 bases between them. CDR3 nucleotide sequence: TGCGCCAGCAGTGATAGCCAGGGTCAGTTCTTC. This encodes CASSDSQGQFF.

In its sample, this clone was seen once. This chain joins TRBV2 and TRBJ2-2; possible D gene TRBD1, 5 bases. This CDR3 region has 14 residues. V was pared by 9 bases and J by 4 bases, with 15 bases between. Germline V gene sequence: CDR1 SNHLY, CDR2 FYNNEI. This CDR3 is CASRQGFTTGELFF. The CDR3 nucleotides are TGTGCCAGTAGGCAGGGTTTTACCACCGGGGAGCTGTTTTTT.

The chain has TRBV19 and TRBJ2-2; 9 bases are a match to TRBD2. The CDR3 has 15 amino acids. Looked up from germline, CDR1 is LNHDA and CDR2 is SQIVND (reference sequence). After removal of 6 bases from V and 5 bases from J, the junction contained 7 bases not matched to a gene. DNA of the CDR3: TGTGCCAGTAGCCGAAGCGGGAGGTCGACCGGGGAGCTGTTTTTT. This codes for CASSRSGRSTGELFF.

In this sample, this clone turned up once. The chain has TRBV11-2 and TRBJ1-1; D gene uncertain. This CDR3 region has 12 residues. Germline loops: CDR1 SGHAT, CDR2 FQNNGV. V lost 5 bases and J lost 12, with 16 bases in between. This CDR3 is CASSPEGGGSFF. CDR3 nucleotides: TGTGCCAGCAGCCCTGAGGGAGGAGGTTCTTTCTTT. Based on the CDR3 plus reference TRBV11-2 and TRBJ1-1, the full variable domain is EAGVAQSPRYKIIEKRQSVAFWCNPISGHATLYWYQQILGQGPKLLIQFQNNGVVDDSQLPKDRFSAERLKGVDSTLKIQPAKLEDSAVYLCASSPEGGGSFFGQGTRLTVV.

The genes are TRBV7-6 and TRBJ1-1; a weak D match, TRBD1 (5 bases). CDR1 is SGHVS and CDR2 is FNYEAQ in the germline V gene. The V end lost 1 base, the J end lost 5 bases, and 11 bases lay between the germline ends. The CDR3 totals 14 residues. This CDR3 reads CASSLGGGITEAFF. CDR3 sequence (DNA): TGTGCCAGCAGCTTAGGGGGCGGGATAACTGAAGCTTTCTTT.

The DNA for the CDR3 is TGTGCCACCAGCAGCCCGGGGGGGGACTATGGCTACACCTTC. Protein product: CATSSPGGDYGYTF. The rearrangement joins TRBV15 to TRBJ1-2, with D maybe TRBD1 (5 bases). Germline CDR1 reads LNHNV; CDR2 reads YYDKDF (reference sequence). The CDR3 runs 14 residues. V lost 3 bases, J lost 3 bases, and 11 bases lay in between.

This chain connects TRBV29-1 to TRBJ2-5; 9 bases agree with TRBD1. From germline, CDR1 is SQVTM and CDR2 ANQGSEA. The CDR3 sequence is 13 residues long. V lost 5 bases to trimming and J lost 3 bases; unmatched junction nucleotides: 4. The CDR3 reads CSVRGQGKETQYF. The CDR3 DNA reads TGCAGCGTTCGAGGACAGGGGAAAGAGACCCAGTACTTC.

The chain joins TRBV6-6 to TRBJ1-4; D is uncertain. CDR3 length: 15 amino acids. V was pared by 0 bases and J by 8 bases, with 13 bases between. Germline lookup yields CDR1 MNHNY and CDR2 SVGAGI (reference sequence). CDR3 region: CASSYSGDRREKLFF. CDR3 nucleotides: TGTGCCAGCAGTTACTCGGGCGACCGGAGGGAAAAACTGTTTTTT.

This chain connects TRBV6-1 to TRBJ2-7; D is unresolved. This CDR3 is 12 amino acids long. Deletions cut 5 bases from V and 6 bases from J, with 11 bases between. Per germline, CDR1 MNHNS and CDR2 SASEGT. CDR3 region: CASSFIRGEQYF. For the CDR3, the DNA is TGTGCCAGCAGTTTTATTCGCGGCGAGCAGTACTTC.

In the case of this clone: The sample contains more than one DNA sequence encoding this CDR3. The rearrangement uses TRBV19 and TRBJ1-5; D is possibly TRBD1 (5 bases). The germline V gene has CDR1 LNHDA and CDR2 SQIVND (reference sequence). V lost 4 bases, J lost 7 bases, and 11 bases lay in between. The CDR3 loop spans 13 amino acids. DNA of the CDR3: TGTGCCAGTAGTACCCAGGGTGGGCAGCCCCAGCATTTT. It yields the protein CASSTQGGQPQHF. Based on the CDR3 plus reference TRBV19 and TRBJ1-5, the full variable domain is DGGITQSPKYLFRKEGQNVTLSCEQNLNHDAMYWYRQDPGQGLRLIYYSQIVNDFQKGDIAEGYSVSREKKESFPLTVTSAQKNPTAFYLCASSTQGGQPQHFGDGTRLSIL.

The chain has TRBV10-2 and TRBJ2-7; D not resolved. Deletions cut 6 bases from V and 4 bases from J, with 28 bases between. In germline, CDR1 is WSHSY, CDR2 SAAADI. The CDR3 runs to 18 residues. CDR3 in amino acids: CASSAENGLYSRQYEQYF. CDR3 DNA sequence: TGCGCCAGCAGCGCCGAGAACGGCCTATATTCGAGACAATACGAGCAGTACTTC.

V usage is TRBV6-5 and J usage is TRBJ1-2; D remains unclear. V dropped 5 bases and J dropped 7 bases, with 17 bases sitting between them. In germline, CDR1 is MNHEY, CDR2 SVGAGI. The CDR3 is made up of 14 amino acids. The CDR3: CASSEPEREGGYTF. The CDR3 region has the DNA TGTGCCAGCAGTGAGCCCGAGAGGGAGGGTGGCTACACCTTC.

The chain employs TRBV30 and TRBJ2-5; 12 bases line up with TRBD2. The J call could be wrong; TRBJ2-7 is a better fit for the DNA end. Germline CDR1 GTSNPN, CDR2 SVGIG (reference sequence). The CDR3 has 13 amino acids. CDR3 loop: CAWSSGRAHEQYF. In nucleotides, the CDR3 is TGTGCCTGGTCTAGCGGGAGGGCCCACGAGCAGTACTTC.

This chain uses TRBV9 with TRBJ2-1; 11 bases align to TRBD2. The CDR3 is 16 amino acids. The V segment lost 4 bases and the J segment 10 bases; nucleotides outside the gene matches: 13. Germline CDR1 SGDLS, CDR2 YYNGEE. CDR3 residues: CASSSLAGGTGKEQFF. Here the CDR3 DNA reads TGTGCCAGCAGCTCTCTAGCGGGAGGCACGGGCAAAGAGCAGTTCTTC. The full variable domain, completed using reference TRBV9 and TRBJ2-1, is DSGVTQTPKHLITATGQRVTLRCSPRSGDLSVYWYQQSLDQGLQFLIQYYNGEERAKGNILERFSAQQFPDLHSELNLSSLELGDSALYFCASSSLAGGTGKEQFFGPGTRLTVL.

The gene calls are TRBV11-3 and TRBJ2-1; D is undetermined. This CDR3 contains 14 residues. The germline V gene has CDR1 SGHNT and CDR2 YENEEA. V shed 5 bases and J shed 0 bases, with 8 bases lying between them. As DNA, the CDR3 is TGTGCCAGCAGCCTTAGCAGCTCCTACAATGAGCAGTTCTTC. This codes for CASSLSSSYNEQFF.

This clone has more than one count but fewer than ten. The rearrangement uses TRBV27 and TRBJ2-1; 11 nucleotides line up with TRBD2. Germline V lookup: CDR1 MNHEY, CDR2 SMNVEV (reference sequence). J gave up 8 bases and V 5 bases, and 17 bases lay outside the gene matches. This CDR3 comprises 18 residues. CDR3 DNA: TGTGCCAGCAGTCGCTCATTTGGACTAGCGGGCGAGCCTGATGAGCAGTTCTTC. As protein: CASSRSFGLAGEPDEQFF.

The J gene is TRBJ2-3, the V gene TRBV9; D is uncertain. The CDR3 length is 12 residues. Germline V gene sequence: CDR1 SGDLS, CDR2 YYNGEE. The V gene lost 0 bases and the J gene lost 8 bases, with 7 bases spanning the gap. The CDR3 region is CASSVDLRTQYF. For the CDR3, the DNA is TGTGCCAGCAGCGTAGATTTGCGTACGCAGTATTTT. The entire variable domain, with the rest obtained from reference TRBV9 and TRBJ2-3, is as follows: DSGVTQTPKHLITATGQRVTLRCSPRSGDLSVYWYQQSLDQGLQFLIQYYNGEERAKGNILERFSAQQFPDLHSELNLSSLELGDSALYFCASSVDLRTQYFGPGTRLTVL.

This chain uses TRBV4-1 with TRBJ2-1, with 8 bases matching TRBD2. Germline CDR1 and CDR2: MGHRA and YSYEKL. The CDR3 is made up of 17 amino acids. The J segment lost 8 bases and the V segment lost 3 bases, leaving 15 bases of the junction unmatched. The CDR3 is CASSHWGHSGMNDEQFF. CDR3 nucleotides: TGCGCCAGCAGCCACTGGGGACATAGCGGGATGAACGATGAGCAGTTCTTC.

V is TRBV6-6 and J is TRBJ2-6, with 9 bases aligning to TRBD1. Trimming at V came to 5 bases and at J to 4 bases, leaving 6 bases not matched to a gene. The germline CDR1 and CDR2 sequences are MNHNY and SVGAGI (reference sequence). The CDR3 loop spans 16 amino acids. The CDR3 nucleotides read TGTGCCAGCAGTCCCCTACAGGGGGCCGGGGCCAACGTCCTGACTTTC. Its protein is CASSPLQGAGANVLTF.